The next 12 T cell receptor beta chains were all read from a single sample in a study of T-cell memory formation after mild COVID-19. TCRdb redid the calling of the 5' RACE reads with MiXCR, one entry per CDR3 protein. The sample includes 150,000 to 200,000 distinct CDR3 sequences, 20% to 25% of them seen just once. Sequencing was performed on PBMCs or a T cell subset sorted from them (not recorded which). The receptors here all came from an adult woman who had mild COVID-19 (a few samples of this study predate the infection). Cell type and time point are not known.

This clonotype was detected many times. J is TRBJ2-5 and V is TRBV12-3 or TRBV12-4; 7 bases align to TRBD1. V was pared by 1 base and J by 2 bases, with 4 bases of the junction left unmatched. CDR3 length equals 15 residues. CDR3 DNA: TGTGCCAGCAGTTTAGAACTGGACAGGCAAGAGACCCAGTACTTC. It is translated as CASSLELDRQETQYF.

V and J are TRBV18 and TRBJ2-3; weak D call: TRBD2 (7 bases). Germline values: CDR1 KGHSH, CDR2 LQKENI. The CDR3 extends over 17 amino acids. Trimming removed 2 bases at V and 2 bases at J, with 17 bases between. The CDR3 loop is CASSPSALGGDTDTQYF. The CDR3, as DNA: TGTGCCAGCTCACCATCTGCCCTAGGGGGGGACACAGATACGCAGTATTTT.

This rearrangement joins TRBV4-1 to TRBJ2-7, with a possible D match to TRBD1 (6 bases). CDR3 length equals 14 residues. CDR1 is MGHRA and CDR2 is YSYEKL in the germline V gene. Trimming cost V 0 bases and J 3 bases, with 9 bases left between them. The CDR3 DNA follows: TGCGCCAGCAGCCAAGAGGACAGTTTCTACGAGCAGTACTTC. It codes for CASSQEDSFYEQYF.

This clonotype came up a few times. V and J are TRBV6-1 and TRBJ2-7; D is possibly TRBD2 (6 bases). The CDR3 has 16 residues. The germline V and J ends were trimmed by 3 bases and 0 bases, with 15 bases remaining between them. Germline lookup yields CDR1 MNHNS and CDR2 SASEGT. DNA of the CDR3: TGTGCCAGCAGTGACCCCGGGAGACCTAGCTCCTACGAGCAGTACTTC. Translation: CASSDPGRPSSYEQYF.

This clonotype was found a few times. The rearrangement uses TRBV4-1 and TRBJ2-7; no definite D call. The V gene's germline CDR1 is MGHRA and CDR2 YSYEKL. The CDR3 runs to 13 residues. The V gene lost 1 base and the J gene lost 5 bases, with 9 bases spanning the gap. The CDR3 region is CASSQVGSDEQYF. Written as DNA, the CDR3 is TGCGCCAGCAGCCAAGTTGGAAGCGACGAGCAGTACTTC.

In this sample, this clonotype turned up a few times. V is TRBV30 and J is TRBJ1-2; D remains unclear. CDR3 length: 13 amino acids. Germline V gives CDR1 GTSNPN, CDR2 SVGIG (reference sequence). With 4 bases removed from V and 4 bases from J, the gap between germline ends came to 13 bases. CDR3 sequence reads: CAWTAGSGYGYTF. The CDR3 DNA is TGTGCCTGGACTGCGGGAAGCGGCTATGGCTACACCTTC.

This chain links TRBV7-9 with TRBJ2-7, with TRBD2 identical over 9 bases. Losses at the gene ends were 5 bases for V and 5 bases for J; bases not matched to a gene: 7. CDR3 length equals 14 residues. Germline CDR1 and CDR2: SEHNR and FQNEAQ (reference sequence). CDR3 nucleotides: TGTGCCAGCAGCGGGGGACTAGCTTTCAACGAGCAGTACTTC. This translates into CASSGGLAFNEQYF.

In its sample, this clonotype was seen a few times. The V gene is TRBV5-1, the J gene TRBJ2-5; D gene uncertain. Trimming pared 0 bases from V and 1 base from J, leaving 10 bases between. Germline CDR1 is SGHRS and CDR2 is YFSETQ. The CDR3 has 15 amino acids. The DNA for the CDR3 is TGCGCCAGCAGCTTGGTTAACCGGCTCCAAGAGACCCAGTACTTC. It specifies CASSLVNRLQETQYF.

CDR3 DNA: TGTGCCAGCAGCCTCCGGGACAGGGCTTACCTTAATTCACCCCTCCACTTT. This translates into CASSLRDRAYLNSPLHF. J is TRBJ1-6 and V is TRBV9; TRBD1 agrees at 9 bases. Germline values: CDR1 SGDLS, CDR2 YYNGEE. V shed 4 bases and J 6 bases; nucleotides not matched to a gene: 11. This CDR3 has 17 amino acids.

This clonotype has only a few counts. This chain uses TRBV7-9 with TRBJ2-7, with 11 bases aligning to TRBD2. Germline loops: CDR1 SEHNR, CDR2 FQNEAQ (reference sequence). V trimming: 5 bases; J trimming: 5 bases; junction bases outside the gene matches: 8. CDR3 length equals 15 residues. CDR3 protein: CASSNPTSGVHEQYF. The DNA for the CDR3 is TGTGCCAGCAGCAACCCGACTAGCGGGGTCCACGAGCAGTACTTC. Using reference TRBV7-9 and TRBJ2-7 for the parts outside the CDR3, the full variable domain is DTGVSQNPRHKITKRGQNVTFRCDPISEHNRLYWYRQTLGQGPEFLTYFQNEAQLEKSRLLSDRFSAERPKGSFSTLEIQRTEQGDSAMYLCASSNPTSGVHEQYFGPGTRLTVT.

This clonotype was found a few times. The V and J genes are TRBV20-1 and TRBJ2-3; 8 nucleotides match TRBD2. Germline V gives CDR1 DFQATT, CDR2 SNEGSKA (reference sequence). With V trimmed by 6 bases and J by 4 bases, 12 bases remained unmatched. The CDR3 is made up of 15 amino acids. CDR3 sequence reads: CSANSGREVSDTQYF. The CDR3 bases are TGCAGTGCCAATTCGGGGCGGGAGGTATCAGATACGCAGTATTTT.

DNA for the CDR3: TGCGCCAGCAGAAGGACTAGTGGGGGGAGTGAGCAGTTCTTC. This translates into CASRRTSGGSEQFF. This chain links TRBV4-3 with TRBJ2-1; 7 bases match TRBD2. With V trimmed by 6 bases and J by 9 bases, 11 bases remained unmatched. CDR1 and CDR2 (germline): LGHNA, YSLEER. CDR3 size: 14 residues.